Listed below are T cell receptor beta chains from one sample, sequenced in a study of spatial heterogeneity in lung cancer. MiXCR, applied by TCRdb to the 5' RACE reads, yields one record per CDR3 protein. The sample has 15,000 or so distinct CDR3 sequences, over 6.5% seen once; the top ten hold around 30%. The sequenced sample was PBMCs, obtained at surgery. These receptor sequences come from a female donor with early-stage non-small cell lung cancer. CDR3s include the opening cysteine and the closing phenylalanine or tryptophan. Fields, in order: V gene, clone size, D gene, J gene, CDR3 DNA, CDR3 protein. A D gene is named only where the DNA matches it firmly. Clone size is stated in some rows and not others, as once, few, many or a class when expanded.

>TRBV6-5|many|TRBD2|TRBJ2-2
TGTGCCAGCAGTTTTCAGGGGACTAGCGGCGGGGAGCTGTTTTTT
CASSFQGTSGGELFF
>TRBV2|many|TRBD1|TRBJ1-1
TGTGCCAGCAGTGACCGACAGGGGAGCACTGAAGCTTTCTTT
CASSDRQGSTEAFF
>TRBV29-1|medium-sized|-|TRBJ1-1
TGCAGCGTTGGACGGACGAATGAAGCTTTCTTT
CSVGRTNEAFF
>TRBV3-1|many|TRBD2|TRBJ2-7
TGTGCCAGCTCCCCGGGACTAGCGAGCGCCTACGAGCAGTACTTC
CASSPGLASAYEQYF
>TRBV9|many|-|TRBJ1-2
TGTGCCAGCAGCGTAGGGGCTCCCAACTATGGCTACACCTTC
CASSVGAPNYGYTF
>TRBV2|-|-|TRBJ1-5
TGTGCCAGCAGTCTCGTTGGGCCCCAGCATTTT
CASSLVGPQHF
>TRBV9|many|TRBD2|TRBJ2-7
TGTGCCAGCAGCGGGACTAGCGCTTTCTCCTACGAGCAGTACTTC
CASSGTSAFSYEQYF
>TRBV5-1|many|-|TRBJ2-7
TGCGCCAGCAGCTTGGACGGGTACGAGCAGTACTTC
CASSLDGYEQYF
>TRBV28|many|TRBD2|TRBJ2-3
TGTGCCAGCAGTTCCCCTTACTGGACTAGCGGGACCCCTTCTGTGACAGATACGCAGTATTTT
CASSSPYWTSGTPSVTDTQYF
>TRBV5-1|few|TRBD2|TRBJ2-1
TGCGCCAGCAGCTTGTTGTCTAGCGGGAATAATGAGCAGTTCTTC
CASSLLSSGNNEQFF
>TRBV20-1|-|-|TRBJ1-5
TGCAGTGCCCGGGCAGGGGCCTGGGGCAATCAGCCCCAGCATTTT
CSARAGAWGNQPQHF
>TRBV6-5|many|-|TRBJ1-2
TGTGCCAGCAGTTACTTCGGAACGAGCTTAGGCTACACCTTC
CASSYFGTSLGYTF
>TRBV5-1|many|-|TRBJ1-4
TGCGCCAGCAGCTTGCGGGGGCAGGCGGGACCTAATGAAAAACTGTTTTTT
CASSLRGQAGPNEKLFF
>TRBV14|few|-|TRBJ2-7
TGTGCCAGCAGCCAAGAATCGGGGTTTTACGAGCAGTACTTC
CASSQESGFYEQYF
>TRBV6-5|many|TRBD1|TRBJ2-7
TGTGCCAGCAAACAGGGGTATCCCCCTACCTACGAGCAGTACTTC
CASKQGYPPTYEQYF
>TRBV7-2|medium-sized|-|TRBJ1-5
TGTGCCAGCAGCTTGGGGGTAATGGGCAATCAGCCCCAGCATTTT
CASSLGVMGNQPQHF
>TRBV10-2|many|TRBD2|TRBJ2-7
TGCGCCAGCAGTGAGTCGAGCGGGAGCTCCTACGAGCAGTACTTC
CASSESSGSSYEQYF
>TRBV9|many|TRBD2|TRBJ2-2
TGTGCCAGCAGCGTCCTCCCAGCGGGAAGCGGGGAGCTGTTTTTT
CASSVLPAGSGELFF
>TRBV14|few|TRBD1|TRBJ2-2
TGTGCCAGCAGGCCGACAGGGCTGAACACCGGGGAGCTGTTTTTT
CASRPTGLNTGELFF
>TRBV7-2|-|-|TRBJ2-5
TGTGCCAGCAGCTACTTGCCCCAAGAGACCCAGTACTTC
CASSYLPQETQYF
>TRBV11-1|many|TRBD1|TRBJ1-2
TGTGCCAGCAGCCAGCCCGGGACAGGGAAGAACTATGGCTACACCTTC
CASSQPGTGKNYGYTF
>TRBV28|medium-sized|TRBD2|TRBJ2-3
TGTGCCAGCAGTGGTTCTAGCGGGGTCTACACAGATACGCAGTATTTT
CASSGSSGVYTDTQYF
>TRBV20-1|many|-|TRBJ2-3
TGCAGTGCTAGAGATCCCTCGGGCCCCACAGATACGCAGTATTTT
CSARDPSGPTDTQYF
>TRBV29-1|many|-|TRBJ1-4
TGCAGCGTCGCTGCGTCGGGGGCGGAAAAACTGTTTTTT
CSVAASGAEKLFF
>TRBV9|many|-|TRBJ2-1
TGTGCCAGCAGCTTACACTCCAGGGGTTCCTACAATGAGCAGTTCTTC
CASSLHSRGSYNEQFF
>TRBV28|many|-|TRBJ2-7
TGTGCCAGCAGTACTTACAAGAGCTCCTACGAGCAGTACTTC
CASSTYKSSYEQYF
>TRBV7-2|few|-|TRBJ2-5
TGTGCCAGCAGCTTCGGGGAGGCCCAGTACTTC
CASSFGEAQYF
>TRBV4-2|-|-|TRBJ1-5
TGTGCCAGCAGCCAAGATGCGGGGGCTTATAGCAATCAGCCCCAGCATTTT
CASSQDAGAYSNQPQHF
>TRBV20-1|many|TRBD2|TRBJ2-1
TGCAGTGCTAGATTCCTAGCGGGGAGCTCCTACAATGAGCAGTTCTTC
CSARFLAGSSYNEQFF
>TRBV5-1|many|-|TRBJ2-7
TGCGCCAGCAGCCAAGGGGACGGGGACGAGCAGTACTTC
CASSQGDGDEQYF
>TRBV10-2|few|TRBD1|TRBJ2-5
TGCGCCAGCAGTGACGGACAGGGGGTCTCCGAGACCCAGTACTTC
CASSDGQGVSETQYF
>TRBV12-3/TRBV12-4|medium-sized|TRBD2|TRBJ2-3
TGTGCCAGCACGACCGCTATAGCGGGAGGGCCTGAAGATACGCAGTATTTT
CASTTAIAGGPEDTQYF
>TRBV27|few|-|TRBJ1-5
TGTGCCAGCAGTTTAATATCGGGGAATCAGCCCCAGCATTTT
CASSLISGNQPQHF
>TRBV6-1|many|TRBD1|TRBJ2-2
TGTGCCAGCAGGGGACAGGGGGCGAACACCGGGGAGCTGTTTTTT
CASRGQGANTGELFF
>TRBV5-5|many|TRBD2|TRBJ2-1
TGTGCCAGCAGCTACCGGGAGGGAGAAAGGAATGAGCAGTTCTTC
CASSYREGERNEQFF
>TRBV30|many|-|TRBJ1-1
TGTGCCTGGAGCCTGGGGGGGAATGAAGCTTTCTTT
CAWSLGGNEAFF
>TRBV14|many|TRBD1|TRBJ1-5
TGTGCCAGCAGCCCGACCGGGACAGCTCGACAAGGCGGCAATCAGCCCCAGCATTTT
CASSPTGTARQGGNQPQHF
>TRBV28|many|TRBD1|TRBJ2-7
TGTGCCAGCAGCCTCGGACAGGAAGACTACGAGCAGTACTTC
CASSLGQEDYEQYF
>TRBV5-4|many|-|TRBJ2-7
TGTGCCAGCAGCCCGGACAGGGAGGGCCAGCAGTACTTC
CASSPDREGQQYF
>TRBV18|many|-|TRBJ1-6
TGTGCCAGCTCACCGCTCCGGTCCGGCAAGGGGAACCATAATTCACCCCTCCACTTT
CASSPLRSGKGNHNSPLHF
>TRBV20-1|many|-|TRBJ1-1
TGCAGTGCTAGAGATATTGGACAAGGAATCGCTGAAGCTTTCTTT
CSARDIGQGIAEAFF
>TRBV5-1|many|TRBD1|TRBJ2-7
TGCGCCAGCAGCTATTACCGGGACAGGAGTTCCTACGAGCAGTACTTC
CASSYYRDRSSYEQYF
>TRBV2|many|-|TRBJ2-1
TGTGCCAGCAGTGCCCCTTACGGCTCCTACAATGAGCAGTTCTTC
CASSAPYGSYNEQFF
>TRBV6-2/TRBV6-3|many|-|TRBJ1-1
TGTGCCAGCAGTTGGGGGGTCCCGATGAACACTGAAGCTTTCTTT
CASSWGVPMNTEAFF
>TRBV6-5|many|-|TRBJ1-5
TGTGCCAGCAGTTACTCAAGGGCAGGGCAGCCCCAGCATTTT
CASSYSRAGQPQHF
>TRBV5-4|many|TRBD1|TRBJ2-4
TGTGCCAGCAGCCCTTGGACAGGGGGCGTCAAAAACATTCAGTACTTC
CASSPWTGGVKNIQYF
>TRBV18|few|TRBD1|TRBJ1-1
TGTGCCAGCTCTCCGGACAGGGGGATCCCCATGAACACTGAAGCTTTCTTT
CASSPDRGIPMNTEAFF
>TRBV20-1|-|-|TRBJ2-7
TGCAGTGCTATTCCCGGACCGTCCCCCTACGAACAGTACTTC
CSAIPGPSPYEQYF
>TRBV18|many|TRBD1|TRBJ1-1
TGTGCCAGCTCGGACAGGGAGCGGAATGAAGCTTTCTTT
CASSDRERNEAFF
>TRBV5-1|-|TRBD2|TRBJ2-1
TGCGCCAGCCGCCCCTGGGATAGCGGGAGGGCCGAAAACAATGAGCAGTTCTTC
CASRPWDSGRAENNEQFF
>TRBV7-2|many|TRBD1|TRBJ1-2
TGTGCCAGCAGCTCAGGGGGAGCGAGTCGTTACTATGGCTACACCTTC
CASSSGGASRYYGYTF
>TRBV7-2|-|TRBD1|TRBJ1-2
TGTGCCAGCAGCCCAGGGGGAGTCAGGTCGGGCTACACCTTC
CASSPGGVRSGYTF
>TRBV5-1|few|TRBD1|TRBJ1-2
TGCGCCAGCAGCTTAAACAACAGGGGAAGTTATGATGGCTACACCTTC
CASSLNNRGSYDGYTF
>TRBV6-5|-|TRBD1|TRBJ2-7
TGTGCCACCCTGTCAGGGGGTCGCGCCTACGAGCAGTACTTC
CATLSGGRAYEQYF
>TRBV6-5|many|TRBD1|TRBJ2-3
TGTGCCAGCAGTTACACAGGGGGCGCAGATACGCAGTATTTT
CASSYTGGADTQYF
>TRBV11-2|many|-|TRBJ2-2
TGTGCCAGCAGCTTAAGTGGAGTGCGAAGCACCGGGGAGCTGTTTTTT
CASSLSGVRSTGELFF
>TRBV5-1|many|TRBD1|TRBJ1-4
TGCGCCAGCAGCCCGTGGACAGGGTCTAATGAAAAACTGTTTTTT
CASSPWTGSNEKLFF
>TRBV5-1|many|-|TRBJ2-7
TGCGCCAGCACTGGAGAGGGCCACTCCTACGAGCAGTACTTC
CASTGEGHSYEQYF
>TRBV29-1|-|-|TRBJ2-3
TGCAGCGTTGAAATCCAGGCAGATACGCAGTATTTT
CSVEIQADTQYF
>TRBV14|medium-sized|TRBD1|TRBJ1-4
TGTGCCAGCAGCCTACGACAGGGAAGTGAAAAACTGTTTTTT
CASSLRQGSEKLFF